These 25 T cell receptor beta chains share one sample of origin, sequenced in a study of blood T cell repertoires in COVID-19. Profiled with immunoSEQ multiplex PCR; TCRdb holds only in-frame clones, not every one. The sample includes about 210,000 clones, 80% to 90% of them seen just once. Sequenced input: peripheral blood. These receptors were obtained from a man between 60 and 70 years old who had recovered from COVID-19.

This rearrangement joins TRBV5-4 to TRBJ2-7, with D uncertain. Germline CDR1 reads SGHNT; CDR2 reads YYREEE (reference sequence). Deletions cut 2 bases from V and 4 bases from J, with 7 bases between. This CDR3 is 12 amino acids long. CDR3 amino acids: CASSFGEYEQYF. The CDR3 DNA follows: TGTGCCAGCAGCTTCGGAGAGTACGAGCAGTACTTC.

The chain uses TRBV6-6 and TRBJ1-6; D perhaps matches TRBD1 (5 bases). This CDR3 region has 15 residues. V lost 1 base, J lost 5 bases, and 9 bases lay in between. Germline V CDR1 and CDR2: MNHNY, SVGAGI (reference sequence). The CDR3 coding sequence is TGTGCCAGCAGTTACTTGCAGGGTGATAATTCACCCCTCCACTTT. This codes for CASSYLQGDNSPLHF.

The rearrangement links TRBV27 to TRBJ2-3; D may be TRBD2 (5 bases). This CDR3 is 13 amino acids long. Germline assignment: CDR1 MNHEY and CDR2 SMNVEV (reference sequence). Trimming cost V 6 bases and J 2 bases, with 9 bases left between them. CDR3 sequence: CASSKDYTDTQYF. DNA of the CDR3: TGTGCCAGCAGCAAAGACTACACAGATACGCAGTATTTT.

CDR3 amino acids: CASSSKTGVSGNTIYF. The CDR3 DNA follows: TGTGCCAGCAGCTCAAAGACAGGGGTCAGTGGAAACACCATATATTTT. The rearrangement links TRBV5-4 to TRBJ1-3; TRBD1 matches at 8 bases. The germline V gene has CDR1 SGHNT and CDR2 YYREEE (reference sequence). The CDR3 runs 16 residues. V shed 3 bases and J 3 bases; nucleotides not matched to a gene: 8.

CDR3 amino acids: CASRGGVANTEAFF. The CDR3 DNA follows: TGTGCCAGCAGGGGGGGGGTAGCGAACACTGAAGCTTTCTTT. The V call is TRBV6-4, the J call TRBJ1-1; weak D call: TRBD1 (5 bases). The germline V gene has CDR1 MRHNA and CDR2 SNTAGT. There are 14 residues in the CDR3. The V end was cut by 6 bases, the J end by 1 base, with 12 bases between.

The V gene is TRBV19, the J gene TRBJ2-1, with TRBD1 matching over 8 bases. The CDR3 totals 18 residues. CDR1 and CDR2 from the germline V gene are LNHDA and SQIVND (reference sequence). The V gene end was trimmed by 5 bases and the J gene end by 1 base; junction bases not matched to a gene: 13. The CDR3 DNA sequence: TGTGCCAGTAGTCTCACATTGACAGGGGTCCTGTCCTACAATGAGCAGTTCTTC. Encoded protein: CASSLTLTGVLSYNEQFF.

This clone came up once. The chain carries TRBV6-1 and TRBJ1-2, with 7 bases fitting TRBD1. V lost 1 base, J lost 4 bases, and 6 bases stayed unmatched. The CDR3 totals 15 residues. Germline V gene lookup returns CDR1 MNHNS and CDR2 SASEGT. In DNA form, the CDR3 reads TGTGCCAGCAGTGAAGGAGATTACAGGGGCTATGGCTACACCTTC. This sequence encodes CASSEGDYRGYGYTF.

The chain links TRBV5-1 to TRBJ2-5; tentative D call: TRBD1 (6 bases). Germline V gives CDR1 SGHRS, CDR2 YFSETQ. Trimming shortened V by 3 bases and J by 4 bases, and 13 bases separated the two germline ends. CDR3 length: 14 residues. The CDR3 loop reads CASSSRGGLETQYF. The CDR3 DNA follows: TGCGCCAGCAGCTCTCGTGGGGGCCTAGAGACCCAGTACTTC.

V is TRBV7-9 and J is TRBJ1-2, with 8 bases aligning to TRBD1. V was pared by 1 base and J by 3 bases, with 4 bases of the junction left unmatched. The V gene's germline CDR1 is SEHNR and CDR2 FQNEAQ (reference sequence). This CDR3 has 15 residues. CDR3 region: CASSLDQGADYGYTF. Here the CDR3 DNA reads TGTGCCAGCAGCTTAGACCAGGGGGCCGACTATGGCTACACCTTC.

The chain combines TRBV28 with TRBJ2-7; TRBD1 agrees at 8 bases. Germline CDR1 reads MDHEN; CDR2 reads SYDVKM. The CDR3 consists of 16 residues. With 5 bases clipped from V and 3 bases from J, the junction kept 12 bases outside the gene matches. CDR3 sequence (DNA): TGTGCCAGCAGTGAAGGCTCAGGGGGCGCAGGCTACGAGCAGTACTTC. Its translation is CASSEGSGGAGYEQYF.

Only one count was recorded for this clone. V is TRBV3-1 (or the pseudogene TRBV3-2) and J is TRBJ1-2, with 8 positions matching TRBD1. Germline V gives CDR1 LGHDT, CDR2 YNNKEL (reference sequence). With V trimmed by 0 bases and J by 5 bases, 8 bases remained unmatched. The length of the CDR3 is 16 residues. CDR3 DNA sequence: TGTGCCAGCAGCCAAGATCGGACAGGACAGGGTTATGGCTACACCTTC. Protein: CASSQDRTGQGYGYTF.

The gene calls are TRBV5-1 and TRBJ2-5; 14 bases are shared with TRBD2. CDR1 and CDR2 from the germline V gene are SGHRS and YFSETQ. The J segment lost 2 bases and the V segment lost 8 bases, leaving 2 bases of the junction unmatched. The CDR3 contains 14 residues. For the CDR3, the DNA is TGCGCCAGTGGACTAGCGGGGGGTCAAGAGACCCAGTACTTC. Translating gives CASGLAGGQETQYF.

The chain links TRBV28 to TRBJ2-7; 8 bases agree with TRBD1. The V gene's germline CDR1 is MDHEN and CDR2 SYDVKM. This CDR3 is built from 15 residues. V gave up 5 bases and J gave up 2 bases; unmatched junction bases: 8. The CDR3 bases are TGTGCCAGCAGTCCCCGGTTACAGGGGGCCTACGAGCAGTACTTC. It yields the protein CASSPRLQGAYEQYF.

V usage is TRBV6-5 and J usage is TRBJ1-2, with TRBD1 matching over 12 bases. Germline CDR1 is MNHEY and CDR2 is SVGAGI. V shed 5 bases and J 7 bases; nucleotides not matched to a gene: 2. The CDR3 runs 13 residues. In DNA form, the CDR3 reads TGTGCCAGCAGTACGGGACAGGGGGCTGGCTACACCTTC. It encodes CASSTGQGAGYTF.

The V call is TRBV5-4, the J call TRBJ2-3; 9 nucleotides agree with TRBD1. Germline assignment: CDR1 SGHNT and CDR2 YYREEE (reference sequence). The J segment lost 2 bases and the V segment lost 5 bases, leaving 3 bases of the junction unmatched. This CDR3 spans 14 amino acids. The CDR3 region is CASSRQGDTDTQYF. CDR3 sequence (DNA): TGTGCCAGCAGTAGACAGGGGGACACAGATACGCAGTATTTT.

V is TRBV6-6 and J is TRBJ2-3; possible D gene TRBD2, 7 bases. The CDR3 consists of 14 residues. With 4 bases removed from V and 5 bases from J, the gap between germline ends came to 13 bases. Germline V CDR1 and CDR2: MNHNY, SVGAGI (reference sequence). CDR3 in DNA: TGTGCCAGCAGTTTAGGGGGAGGGAAAGATACGCAGTATTTT. Translation gives CASSLGGGKDTQYF.

The V and J genes are TRBV2 and TRBJ2-7, with 9 bases lining up with TRBD1. Germline V gene data show CDR1 as SNHLY and CDR2 as FYNNEI. Trimming cost V 3 bases and J 0 bases; bases outside gene matches: 3. The CDR3 is made up of 15 amino acids. The CDR3, as DNA: TGTGCCAGCAGTGAGCAGGGACAGGGCTCCTACGAGCAGTACTTC. As protein: CASSEQGQGSYEQYF. The full variable domain, completed using reference TRBV2 and TRBJ2-7, is EPEVTQTPSHQVTQMGQEVILRCVPISNHLYFYWYRQILGQKVEFLVSFYNNEISEKSEIFDDQFSVERPDGSNFTLKIRSTKLEDSAMYFCASSEQGQGSYEQYFGPGTRLTVT.

A single count supports this clone. The rearrangement uses TRBV28 and TRBJ1-5, with D perhaps TRBD1 (5 bases). This CDR3 has 14 amino acids. V was trimmed by 5 bases and J by 7 bases, leaving 15 bases between them. CDR1 and CDR2 from the germline V gene are MDHEN and SYDVKM. CDR3 in amino acids: CASSGGGGTQPQHF. In DNA form, the CDR3 reads TGTGCCAGCAGTGGGGGTGGAGGGACGCAGCCCCAGCATTTT.

CDR3 protein: CASSLLPEIAGRRSNTIYF. Written as DNA, the CDR3 is TGTGCCAGCAGCTTATTACCCGAGATAGCGGGGAGAAGATCGAACACCATATATTTT. The J gene is TRBJ1-3, the V gene TRBV7-6; D is unclear. CDR3 length equals 19 residues. Trimming removed 2 bases at V and 7 bases at J, with 27 bases between. Germline V gene sequence: CDR1 SGHVS, CDR2 FNYEAQ.

The V gene is TRBV24-1, the J gene TRBJ1-3; D is ambiguous. The CDR3 has 14 residues. The V and J ends lost 8 bases and 9 bases respectively, with 19 bases between them. Germline V CDR1 and CDR2: KGHDR, SFDVKD. The CDR3 loop reads CATTPGLLEGTIYF. CDR3 DNA: TGTGCCACCACCCCCGGCCTTCTTGAGGGCACCATATATTTT.

The chain uses TRBV6-5 and TRBJ1-2; 7 bases agree with TRBD1. The V gene's germline CDR1 is MNHEY and CDR2 SVGAGI. The CDR3 totals 14 residues. Germline trimming cut 4 bases from V and 4 bases from J; bases unmatched to any gene: 6. CDR3 loop: CASSSQGYGYGYTF. The DNA of the CDR3 is TGTGCCAGCAGTTCACAGGGGTATGGCTATGGCTACACCTTC.

V and J are TRBV7-9 and TRBJ2-1, with 8 bases that match TRBD1. CDR1 and CDR2 from the germline V gene are SEHNR and FQNEAQ (reference sequence). The V segment lost 8 bases and the J segment 8 bases; nucleotides outside the gene matches: 8. This CDR3 has 13 residues. CDR3 sequence reads: CASGLQGDDEQFF. In nucleotides, the CDR3 is TGTGCCAGCGGACTACAGGGGGACGATGAGCAGTTCTTC.

The rearrangement joins TRBV7-2 to TRBJ2-7, with 11 bases lining up with TRBD2. The V and J ends lost 4 bases and 1 base, in that order; junction bases with no gene match: 6. There are 16 residues in the CDR3. From germline, CDR1 is SGHTA and CDR2 FQGNSA. The CDR3 nucleotides are TGTGCCAGCAGCTCCCCGGGGACTAGCGGTTCCTACGAGCAGTACTTC. Translated: CASSSPGTSGSYEQYF.

V and J are TRBV2 and TRBJ1-4; the D is unclear. Trimming left V 7 bases short and J 7 bases short, with 13 bases between. CDR1 and CDR2 from the germline V gene are SNHLY and FYNNEI. The CDR3 loop spans 13 amino acids. The CDR3, as DNA: TGTGCCAGCACGCGGGATTTGAGTGAAAAACTGTTTTTT. Amino acids: CASTRDLSEKLFF.

The V and J genes are TRBV19 and TRBJ1-5; the match to TRBD1 covers 7 bases. This CDR3 spans 19 amino acids. The germline V gene has CDR1 LNHDA and CDR2 SQIVND (reference sequence). V trimming: 2 bases; J trimming: 2 bases; junction bases outside the gene matches: 15. CDR3 DNA sequence: TGTGCCAGTAGTATATTGGCTACAGGGGCGTCCGGGGGCAATCAGCCCCAGCATTTT. Amino acids: CASSILATGASGGNQPQHF.